This T cell receptor (beta chain) emerged from a study of blood T cells in healthy people across ages. This clonotype appeared a few times. Primed by a sample-barcoded 5' primer and a J-beta primer mix, a second PCR proceeded for 7 to 11 cycles. TCRdb re-analysed the 5' RACE reads in MiXCR, keeping a single row per CDR3 protein. The table shows about 1.8 million distinct CDR3 sequences, with around half occurring only once. The receptor comes from a middle-aged woman in good health. Input material: blood.

The CDR3 is CATSWGVQSNQPQHF. The CDR3 coding sequence is TGTGCCACCAGCTGGGGGGTTCAGAGCAATCAGCCCCAGCATTTT. The chain joins TRBV15 to TRBJ1-5, with D possibly TRBD1 on 5 matching bases. V shed 5 bases and J shed 1 base, with 12 bases lying between them. The CDR3 runs 15 residues. Per germline, CDR1 LNHNV and CDR2 YYDKDF (reference sequence). The complete variable domain, with remaining parts taken from reference TRBV15 and TRBJ1-5, reads DAMVIQNPRYQVTQFGKPVTLSCSQTLNHNVMYWYQQKSSQAPKLLFHYYDKDFNNEADTPDNFQSRRPNTSFCFLDIRSPGLGDTAMYLCATSWGVQSNQPQHFGDGTRLSIL.